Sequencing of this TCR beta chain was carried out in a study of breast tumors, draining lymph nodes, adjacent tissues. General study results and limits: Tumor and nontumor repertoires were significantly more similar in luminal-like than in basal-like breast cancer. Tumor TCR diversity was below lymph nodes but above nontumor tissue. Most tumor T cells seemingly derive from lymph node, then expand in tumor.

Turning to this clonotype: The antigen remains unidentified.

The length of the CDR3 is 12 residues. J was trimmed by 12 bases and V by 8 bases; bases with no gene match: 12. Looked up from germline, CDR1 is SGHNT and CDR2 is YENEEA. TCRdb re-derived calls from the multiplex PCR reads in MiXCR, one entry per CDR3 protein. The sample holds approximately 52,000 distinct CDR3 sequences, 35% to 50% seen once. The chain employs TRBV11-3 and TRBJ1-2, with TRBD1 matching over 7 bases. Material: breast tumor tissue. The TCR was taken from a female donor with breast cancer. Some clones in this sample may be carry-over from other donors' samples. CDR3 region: CASPSNGQEDTF. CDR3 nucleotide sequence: TGTGCCAGCCCATCAAATGGACAGGAGGACACCTTC.